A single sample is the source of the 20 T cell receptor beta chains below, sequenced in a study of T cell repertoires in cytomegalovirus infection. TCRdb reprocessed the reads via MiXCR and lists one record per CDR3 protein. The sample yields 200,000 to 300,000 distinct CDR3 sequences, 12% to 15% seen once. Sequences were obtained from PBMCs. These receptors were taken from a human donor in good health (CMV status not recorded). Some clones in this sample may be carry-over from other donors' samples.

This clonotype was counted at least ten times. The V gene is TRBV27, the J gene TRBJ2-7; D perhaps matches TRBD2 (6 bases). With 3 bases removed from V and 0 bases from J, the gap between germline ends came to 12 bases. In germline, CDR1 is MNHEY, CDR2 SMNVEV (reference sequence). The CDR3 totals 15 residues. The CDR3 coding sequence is TGTGCCAGCAGTTTTCGGCGGGGATACTCCTACGAGCAGTACTTC. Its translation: CASSFRRGYSYEQYF.

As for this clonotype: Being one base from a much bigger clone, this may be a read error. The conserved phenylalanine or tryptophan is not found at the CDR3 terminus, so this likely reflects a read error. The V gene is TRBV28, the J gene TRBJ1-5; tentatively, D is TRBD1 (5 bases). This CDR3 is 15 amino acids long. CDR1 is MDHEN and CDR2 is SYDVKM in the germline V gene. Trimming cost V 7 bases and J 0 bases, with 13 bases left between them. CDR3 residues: CASIQGGVSNQPQHI. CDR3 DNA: TGTGCCAGCATACAAGGAGGGGTTAGCAATCAGCCCCAGCATATT.

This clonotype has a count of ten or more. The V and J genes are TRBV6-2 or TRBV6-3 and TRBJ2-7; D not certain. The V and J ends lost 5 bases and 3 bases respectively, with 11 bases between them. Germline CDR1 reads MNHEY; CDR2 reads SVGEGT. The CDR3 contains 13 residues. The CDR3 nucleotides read TGTGCCAGCAGTCGCCCCGAATTCTACGAGCAGTACTTC. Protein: CASSRPEFYEQYF.

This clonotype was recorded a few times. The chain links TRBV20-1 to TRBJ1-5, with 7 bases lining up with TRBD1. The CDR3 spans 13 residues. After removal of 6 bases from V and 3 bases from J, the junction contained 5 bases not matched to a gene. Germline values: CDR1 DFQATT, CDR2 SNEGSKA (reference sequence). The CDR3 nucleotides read TGCAGTGCGGGGACAGTCAACAATCAGCCCCAGCATTTT. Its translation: CSAGTVNNQPQHF.

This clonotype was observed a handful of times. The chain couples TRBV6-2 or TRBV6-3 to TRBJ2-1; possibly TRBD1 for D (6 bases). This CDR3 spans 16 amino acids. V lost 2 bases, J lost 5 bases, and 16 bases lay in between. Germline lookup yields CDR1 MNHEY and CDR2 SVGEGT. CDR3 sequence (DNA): TGTGCCAGCAGTTACCCTACAGGGCGAATCGACAATGAGCAGTTCTTC. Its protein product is CASSYPTGRIDNEQFF.

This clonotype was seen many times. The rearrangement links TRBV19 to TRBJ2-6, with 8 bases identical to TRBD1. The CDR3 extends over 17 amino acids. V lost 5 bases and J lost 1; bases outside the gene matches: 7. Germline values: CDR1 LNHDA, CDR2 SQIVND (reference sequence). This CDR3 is CASSFVRGPSGANVLTF. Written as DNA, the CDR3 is TGTGCCAGTAGTTTTGTCAGGGGGCCATCTGGGGCCAACGTCCTGACTTTC.

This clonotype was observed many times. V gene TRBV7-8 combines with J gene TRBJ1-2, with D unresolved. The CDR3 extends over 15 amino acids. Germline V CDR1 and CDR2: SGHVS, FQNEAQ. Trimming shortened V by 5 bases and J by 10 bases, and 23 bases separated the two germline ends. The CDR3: CASSTLVGPRNDYTF. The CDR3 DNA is TGTGCCAGCAGCACTTTAGTAGGGCCCCGAAACGACTACACCTTC.

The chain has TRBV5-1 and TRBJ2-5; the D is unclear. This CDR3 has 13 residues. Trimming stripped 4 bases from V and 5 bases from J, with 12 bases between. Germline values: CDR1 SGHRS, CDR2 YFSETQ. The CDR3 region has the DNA TGCGCCAGCAGCCTCCAGGAGTTTGAGACCCAGTACTTC. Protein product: CASSLQEFETQYF.

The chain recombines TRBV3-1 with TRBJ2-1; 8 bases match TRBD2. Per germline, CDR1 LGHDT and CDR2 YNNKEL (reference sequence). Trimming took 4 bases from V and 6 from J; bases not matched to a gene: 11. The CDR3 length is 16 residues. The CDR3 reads CASSLLTGGLGNEQFF. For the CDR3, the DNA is TGTGCCAGCAGCCTCCTGACGGGGGGGCTGGGCAATGAGCAGTTCTTC.

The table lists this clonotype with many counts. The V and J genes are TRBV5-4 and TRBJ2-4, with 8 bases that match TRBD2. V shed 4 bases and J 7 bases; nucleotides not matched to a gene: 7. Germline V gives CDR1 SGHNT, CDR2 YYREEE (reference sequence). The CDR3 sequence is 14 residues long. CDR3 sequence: CASSARGGPNIQYF. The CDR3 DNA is TGTGCCAGCAGCGCTCGGGGGGGCCCGAACATTCAGTACTTC.

CDR3 in amino acids: CSARHWTGGGEQYF. In DNA, the CDR3 is TGCAGTGCTAGACACTGGACAGGTGGCGGGGAGCAGTACTTC. The V call is TRBV20-1, the J call TRBJ2-7; 7 bases match TRBD1. Germline V gives CDR1 DFQATT, CDR2 SNEGSKA (reference sequence). The CDR3 has 14 amino acids. The J segment lost 7 bases and the V segment lost 2 bases, leaving 11 bases of the junction unmatched.

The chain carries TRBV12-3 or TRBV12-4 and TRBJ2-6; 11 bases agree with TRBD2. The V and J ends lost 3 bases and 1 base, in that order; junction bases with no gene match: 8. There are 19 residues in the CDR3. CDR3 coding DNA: TGTGCCAGCAGTTTCCCAGGACTAGCGGGTTTGTCTGGGGCCAACGTCCTGACTTTC. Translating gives CASSFPGLAGLSGANVLTF.

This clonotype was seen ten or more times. The CDR3 DNA reads TGTGCCAGCAGGCCGACAGGTTACAATGGCTACACCTTC. As protein: CASRPTGYNGYTF. The chain has TRBV12-3 or TRBV12-4 and TRBJ1-2; D perhaps matches TRBD1 (6 bases). The CDR3 covers 13 residues. V was shortened by 6 bases and J by 6 bases, with 14 bases between the two germline ends.

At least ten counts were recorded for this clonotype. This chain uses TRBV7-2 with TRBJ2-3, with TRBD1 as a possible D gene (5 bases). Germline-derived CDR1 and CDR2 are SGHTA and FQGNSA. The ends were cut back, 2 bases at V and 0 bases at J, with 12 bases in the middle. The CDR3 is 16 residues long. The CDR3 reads CASSLLGQGSTDTQYF. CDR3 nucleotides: TGTGCCAGCAGCTTACTCGGGCAGGGCAGCACAGATACGCAGTATTTT.

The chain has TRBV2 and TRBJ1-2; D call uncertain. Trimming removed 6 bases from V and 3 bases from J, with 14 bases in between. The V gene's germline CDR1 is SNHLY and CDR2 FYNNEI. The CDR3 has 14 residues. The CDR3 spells CASRVEGIDYGYTF. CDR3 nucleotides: TGTGCCAGCAGAGTTGAGGGCATCGACTATGGCTACACCTTC.

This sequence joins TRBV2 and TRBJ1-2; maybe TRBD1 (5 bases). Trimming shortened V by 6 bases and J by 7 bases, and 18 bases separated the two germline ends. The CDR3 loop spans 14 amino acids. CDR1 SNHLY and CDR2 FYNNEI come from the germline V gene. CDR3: CASSESQGRAGYTF. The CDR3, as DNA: TGTGCCAGCAGCGAGAGCCAGGGTAGGGCTGGCTACACCTTC.

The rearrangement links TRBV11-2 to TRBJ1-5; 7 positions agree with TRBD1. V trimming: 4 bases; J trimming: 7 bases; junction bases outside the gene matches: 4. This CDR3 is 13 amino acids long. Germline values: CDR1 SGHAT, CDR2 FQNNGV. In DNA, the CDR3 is TGTGCCAGCAGCTGGGACAGACAACAGCCCCAGCATTTT. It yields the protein CASSWDRQQPQHF.

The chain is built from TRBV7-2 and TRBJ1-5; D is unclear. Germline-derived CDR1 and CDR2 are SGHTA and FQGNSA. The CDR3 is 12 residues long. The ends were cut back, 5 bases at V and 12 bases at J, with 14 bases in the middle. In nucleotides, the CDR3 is TGTGCCAGCAGCCTCGGGAGCCCCGTCCAGCATTTT. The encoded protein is CASSLGSPVQHF.

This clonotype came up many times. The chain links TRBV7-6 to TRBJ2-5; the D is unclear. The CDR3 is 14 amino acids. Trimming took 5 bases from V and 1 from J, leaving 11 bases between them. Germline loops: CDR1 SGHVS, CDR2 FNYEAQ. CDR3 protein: CASSLDTFQETQYF. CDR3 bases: TGTGCCAGCAGCCTAGACACGTTCCAAGAGACCCAGTACTTC.

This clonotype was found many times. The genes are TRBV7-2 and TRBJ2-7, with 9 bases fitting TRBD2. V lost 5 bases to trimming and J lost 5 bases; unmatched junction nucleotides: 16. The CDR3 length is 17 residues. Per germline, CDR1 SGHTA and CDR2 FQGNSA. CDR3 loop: CASSQTGGTSLFNEQYV. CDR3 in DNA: TGTGCCAGCAGCCAGACTGGTGGGACTAGCCTTTTTAACGAGCAGTACGTC.